This T cell receptor beta chain stems from a study of post-analysis software for immune sequencing data. For the study at large: Relapsing-remitting, secondary progressive and progressive-relapsing forms of multiple sclerosis all featured among disease courses.

The CDR3 contains 14 residues. CDR1 is DFQATT and CDR2 is SNEGSKA in the germline V gene (reference sequence). Study-level findings and limits: Same-batch samples co-clustered strongly by F measure. The normalized Chao1 diversity of multiple sclerosis patients was significantly lower than that of controls. In patients, five TRBV segments were more frequent than in controls, with TRBV5-6, TRBV5-1 and TRBV20-1 among them.

Prepared TCR beta cDNA libraries contained unique molecular identifiers. TCRdb processed the PCR reads anew with MiXCR; each CDR3 protein has one entry. The data show approximately 460,000 distinct CDR3 sequences, roughly 45% seen once. Regarding this clonotype: Its antigen remains unknown.

The rearrangement links TRBV20-1 to TRBJ2-7; no firm D call. With the DNA end fitting TRBJ2-5 better, the J assignment may be wrong. Sample: blood. The clonotype originates from a girl aged 10 to 17 with multiple sclerosis. The CDR3 DNA reads as TGCAGTGCTAGAAAGGCAGGACCTACGGAGACCCAGTACTTC. Amino acids: CSARKAGPTETQYF.